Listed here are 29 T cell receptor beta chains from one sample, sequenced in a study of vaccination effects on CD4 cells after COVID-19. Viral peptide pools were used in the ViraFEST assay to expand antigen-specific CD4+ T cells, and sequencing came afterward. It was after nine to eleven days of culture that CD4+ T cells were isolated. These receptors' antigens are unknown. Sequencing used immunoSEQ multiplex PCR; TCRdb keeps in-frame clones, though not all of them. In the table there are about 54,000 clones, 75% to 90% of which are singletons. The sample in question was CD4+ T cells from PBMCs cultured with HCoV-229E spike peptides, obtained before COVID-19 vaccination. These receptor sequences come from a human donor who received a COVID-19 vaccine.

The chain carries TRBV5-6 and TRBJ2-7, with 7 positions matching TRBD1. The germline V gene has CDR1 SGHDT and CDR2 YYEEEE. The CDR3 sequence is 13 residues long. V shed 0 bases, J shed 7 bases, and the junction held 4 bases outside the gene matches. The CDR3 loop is CASSLGQGSEQYV. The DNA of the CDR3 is TGTGCCAGCAGCTTGGGACAGGGAAGTGAGCAGTACGTC.

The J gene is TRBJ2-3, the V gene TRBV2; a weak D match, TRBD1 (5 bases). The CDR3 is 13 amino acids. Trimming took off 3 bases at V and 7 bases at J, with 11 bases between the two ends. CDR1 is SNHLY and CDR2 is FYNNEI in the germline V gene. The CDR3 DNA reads TGTGCCAGCAGTGAGGGCAGGGTTTATACGCAGTATTTT. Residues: CASSEGRVYTQYF.

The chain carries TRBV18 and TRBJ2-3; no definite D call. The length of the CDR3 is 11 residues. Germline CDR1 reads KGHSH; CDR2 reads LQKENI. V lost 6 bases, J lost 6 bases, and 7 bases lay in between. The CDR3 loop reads CASSRLDTQYF. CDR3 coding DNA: TGTGCCAGCTCCCGCCTGGATACGCAGTATTTT.

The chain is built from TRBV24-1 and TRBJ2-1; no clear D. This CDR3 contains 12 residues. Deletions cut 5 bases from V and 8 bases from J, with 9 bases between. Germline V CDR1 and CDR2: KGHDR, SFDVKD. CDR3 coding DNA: TGTGCCACCAGTGTTCTGGGATATGAGCAGTTCTTC. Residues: CATSVLGYEQFF.

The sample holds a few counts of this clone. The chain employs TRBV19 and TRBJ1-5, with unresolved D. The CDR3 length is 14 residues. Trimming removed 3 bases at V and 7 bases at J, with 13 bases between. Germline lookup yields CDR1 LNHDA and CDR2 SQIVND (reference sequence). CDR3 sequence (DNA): TGTGCCAGTAGTATTACCCGCGGGAACCAGCCCCAGCATTTT. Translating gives CASSITRGNQPQHF.

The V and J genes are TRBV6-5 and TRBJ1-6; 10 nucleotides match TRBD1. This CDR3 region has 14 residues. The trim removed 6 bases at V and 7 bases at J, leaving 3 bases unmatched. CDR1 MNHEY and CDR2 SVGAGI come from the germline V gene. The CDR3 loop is CASRRTGGNSPLHF. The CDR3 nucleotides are TGTGCCAGCAGGCGGACAGGGGGAAATTCACCCCTCCACTTT.

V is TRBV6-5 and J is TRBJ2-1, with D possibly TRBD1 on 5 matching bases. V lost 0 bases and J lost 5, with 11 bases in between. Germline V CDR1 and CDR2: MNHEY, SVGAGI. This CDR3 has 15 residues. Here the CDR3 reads CASSYSGQAHNEQFF. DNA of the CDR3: TGTGCCAGCAGTTACTCGGGGCAGGCCCACAATGAGCAGTTCTTC.

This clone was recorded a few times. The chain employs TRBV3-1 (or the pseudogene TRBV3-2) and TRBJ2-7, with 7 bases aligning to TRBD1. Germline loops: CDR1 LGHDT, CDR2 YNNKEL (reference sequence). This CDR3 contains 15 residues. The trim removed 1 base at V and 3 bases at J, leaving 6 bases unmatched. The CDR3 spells CASSQGGAGGYEQYV. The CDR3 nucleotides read TGTGCCAGCAGCCAAGGTGGGGCAGGGGGCTACGAGCAGTACGTC.

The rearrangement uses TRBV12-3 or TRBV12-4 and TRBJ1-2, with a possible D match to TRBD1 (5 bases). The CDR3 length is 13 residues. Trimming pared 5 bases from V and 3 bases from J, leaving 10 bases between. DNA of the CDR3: TGTGCCAGCAGTCCAGGGCAGGACTATGGCTACACCTTC. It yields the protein CASSPGQDYGYTF.

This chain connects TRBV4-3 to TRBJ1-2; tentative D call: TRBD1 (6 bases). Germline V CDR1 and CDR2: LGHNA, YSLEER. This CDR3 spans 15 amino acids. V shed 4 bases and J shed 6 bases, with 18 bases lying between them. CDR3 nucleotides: TGCGCCAGCAGCCCCGGGGGAGGAGGGGGGAATGGCTACACCTTC. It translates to CASSPGGGGGNGYTF.

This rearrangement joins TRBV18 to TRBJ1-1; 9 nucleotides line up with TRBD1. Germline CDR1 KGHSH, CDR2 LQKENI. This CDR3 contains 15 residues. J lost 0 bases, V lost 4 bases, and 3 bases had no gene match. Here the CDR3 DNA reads TGTGCCAGCTCACACGGACAGGGGCTGAACACTGAAGCTTTCTTT. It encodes CASSHGQGLNTEAFF.

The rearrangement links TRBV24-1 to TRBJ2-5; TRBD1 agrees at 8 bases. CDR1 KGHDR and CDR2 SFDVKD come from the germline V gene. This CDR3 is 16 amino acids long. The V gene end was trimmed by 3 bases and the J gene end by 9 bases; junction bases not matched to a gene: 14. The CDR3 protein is CATSDPRTGHIASQYF. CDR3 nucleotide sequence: TGTGCCACCAGTGATCCCCGGACAGGGCACATAGCGTCCCAGTACTTC.

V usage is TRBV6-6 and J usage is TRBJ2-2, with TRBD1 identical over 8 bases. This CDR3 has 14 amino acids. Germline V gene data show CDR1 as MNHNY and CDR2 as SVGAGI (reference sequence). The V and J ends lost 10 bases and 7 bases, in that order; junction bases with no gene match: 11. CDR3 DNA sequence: TGTGCCACCCGGACAGGGAAGACGAACGGGGAGCTGTTTTTT. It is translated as CATRTGKTNGELFF.

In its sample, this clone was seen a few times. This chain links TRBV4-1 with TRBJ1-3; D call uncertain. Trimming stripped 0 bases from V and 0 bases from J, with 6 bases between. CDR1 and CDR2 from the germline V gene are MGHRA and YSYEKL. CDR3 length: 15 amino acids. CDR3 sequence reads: CASSQDRASGNTIYF. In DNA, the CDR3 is TGCGCCAGCAGCCAAGACCGGGCCTCTGGAAACACCATATATTTT.

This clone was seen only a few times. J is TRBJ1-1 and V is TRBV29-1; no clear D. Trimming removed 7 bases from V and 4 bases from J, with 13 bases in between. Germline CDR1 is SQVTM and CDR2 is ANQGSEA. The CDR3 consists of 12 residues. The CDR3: CSGREPSTEAFF. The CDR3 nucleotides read TGCAGCGGTCGAGAACCTAGCACTGAAGCTTTCTTT.

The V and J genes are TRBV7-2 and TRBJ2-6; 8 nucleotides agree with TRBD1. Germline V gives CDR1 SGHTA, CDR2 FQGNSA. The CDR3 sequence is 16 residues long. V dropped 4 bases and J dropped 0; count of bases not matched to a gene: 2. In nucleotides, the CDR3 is TGTGCCAGCAGCTCGCAGGGGGCCTCTGGGGCCAACGTCCTGACTTTC. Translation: CASSSQGASGANVLTF.

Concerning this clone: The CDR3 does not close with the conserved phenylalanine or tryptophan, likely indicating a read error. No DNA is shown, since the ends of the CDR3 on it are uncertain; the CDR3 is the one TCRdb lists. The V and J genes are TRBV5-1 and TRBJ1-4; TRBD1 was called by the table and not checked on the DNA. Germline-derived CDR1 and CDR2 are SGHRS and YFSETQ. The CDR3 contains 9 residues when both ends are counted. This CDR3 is CASHTGGGR.

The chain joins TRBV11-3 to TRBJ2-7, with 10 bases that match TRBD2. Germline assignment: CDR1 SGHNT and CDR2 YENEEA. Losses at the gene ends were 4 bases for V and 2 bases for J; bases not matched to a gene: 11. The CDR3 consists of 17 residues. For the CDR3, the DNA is TGTGCCAGCAGCTCCGATACGACTAGCGGGCAGACCTACGAGCAGTACGTC. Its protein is CASSSDTTSGQTYEQYV.

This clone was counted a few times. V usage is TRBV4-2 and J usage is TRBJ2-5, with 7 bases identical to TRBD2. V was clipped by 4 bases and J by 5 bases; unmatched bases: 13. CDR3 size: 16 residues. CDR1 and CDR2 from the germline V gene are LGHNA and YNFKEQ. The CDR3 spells CASSRTGQRGGETQYF. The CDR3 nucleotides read TGTGCCAGCAGCCGAACAGGACAAAGGGGAGGGGAGACCCAGTACTTC.

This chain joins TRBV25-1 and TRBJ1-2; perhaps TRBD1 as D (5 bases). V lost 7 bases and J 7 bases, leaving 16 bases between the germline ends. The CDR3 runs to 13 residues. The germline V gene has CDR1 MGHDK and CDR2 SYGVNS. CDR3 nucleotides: TGTGCCAGCAACCCGGGGACGAGGGCTGGCTACACCTTC. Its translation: CASNPGTRAGYTF.

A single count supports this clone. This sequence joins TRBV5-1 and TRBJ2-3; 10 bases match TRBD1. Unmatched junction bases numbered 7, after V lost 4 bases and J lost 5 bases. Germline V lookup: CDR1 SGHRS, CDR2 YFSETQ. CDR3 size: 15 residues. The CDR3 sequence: CASSPRTGGKDTQYF. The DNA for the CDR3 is TGCGCCAGCAGCCCTAGGACAGGGGGTAAAGATACGCAGTATTTT. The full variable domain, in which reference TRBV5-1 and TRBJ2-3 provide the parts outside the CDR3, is KAGVTQTPRYLIKTRGQQVTLSCSPISGHRSVSWYQQTPGQGLQFLFEYFSETQRNKGNFPGRFSGRQFSNSRSEMNVSTLELGDSALYLCASSPRTGGKDTQYFGPGTRLTVL.

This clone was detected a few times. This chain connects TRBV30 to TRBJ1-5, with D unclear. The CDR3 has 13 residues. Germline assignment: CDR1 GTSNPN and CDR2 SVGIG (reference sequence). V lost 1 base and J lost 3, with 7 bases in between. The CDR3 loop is CAWSEQHNQPQHF. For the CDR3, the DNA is TGTGCCTGGAGTGAGCAGCACAATCAGCCCCAGCATTTT. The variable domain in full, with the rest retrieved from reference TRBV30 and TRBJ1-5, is SQTIHQWPATLVQPVGSPLSLECTVEGTSNPNLYWYRQAAGRGLQLLFYSVGIGQISSEVPQNLSASRPQDRQFILSSKKLLLSDSGFYLCAWSEQHNQPQHFGDGTRLSIL.

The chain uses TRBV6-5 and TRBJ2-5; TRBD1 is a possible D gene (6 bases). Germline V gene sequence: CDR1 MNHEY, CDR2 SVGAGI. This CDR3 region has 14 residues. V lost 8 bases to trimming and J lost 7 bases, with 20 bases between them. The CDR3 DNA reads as TGTGCCAGCTGGAGACAGGATCAGGGTGGGACCCAGTACTTC. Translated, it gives CASWRQDQGGTQYF.

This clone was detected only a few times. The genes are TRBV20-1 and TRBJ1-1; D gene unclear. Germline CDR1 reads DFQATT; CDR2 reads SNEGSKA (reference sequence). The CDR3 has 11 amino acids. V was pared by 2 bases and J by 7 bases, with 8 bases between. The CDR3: CSARIRVEAFF. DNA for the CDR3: TGCAGTGCTAGAATTCGGGTTGAAGCTTTCTTT.

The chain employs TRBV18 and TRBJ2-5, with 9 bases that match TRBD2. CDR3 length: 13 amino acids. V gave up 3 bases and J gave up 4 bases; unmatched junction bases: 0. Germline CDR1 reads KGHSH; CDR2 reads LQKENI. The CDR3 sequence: CASSPSGGETQYF. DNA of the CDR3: TGTGCCAGCTCACCTAGCGGGGGAGAGACCCAGTACTTC.

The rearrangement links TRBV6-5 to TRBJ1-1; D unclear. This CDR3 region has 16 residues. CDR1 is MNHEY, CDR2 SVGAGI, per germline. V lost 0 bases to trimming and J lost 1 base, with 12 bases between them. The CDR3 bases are TGTGCCAGCAGTTACTCGGAACAGTATGGGAACACTGAAGCTTTCTTT. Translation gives CASSYSEQYGNTEAFF.

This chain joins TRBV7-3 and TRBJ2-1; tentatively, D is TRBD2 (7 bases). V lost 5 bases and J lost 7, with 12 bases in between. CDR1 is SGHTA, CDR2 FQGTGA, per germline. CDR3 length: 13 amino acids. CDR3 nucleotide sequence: TGTGCCAGCAGCAAGGGGGGGTATAATGAGCAGTTCTTC. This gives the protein CASSKGGYNEQFF.

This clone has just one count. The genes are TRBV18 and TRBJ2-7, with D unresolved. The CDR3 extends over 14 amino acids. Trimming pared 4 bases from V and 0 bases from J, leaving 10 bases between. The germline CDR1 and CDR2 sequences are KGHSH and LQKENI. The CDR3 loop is CASSRSVNSYEQYV. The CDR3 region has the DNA TGTGCCAGCTCACGTAGTGTAAACTCCTACGAGCAGTACGTC.

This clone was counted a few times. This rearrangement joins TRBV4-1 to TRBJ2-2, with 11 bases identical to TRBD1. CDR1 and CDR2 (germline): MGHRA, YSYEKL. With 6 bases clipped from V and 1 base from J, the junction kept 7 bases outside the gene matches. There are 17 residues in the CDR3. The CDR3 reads CASSSPDRGLNTGELFF. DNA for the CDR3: TGCGCCAGCAGTTCCCCGGACAGGGGGCTGAACACCGGGGAGCTGTTTTTT.